The 7 T cell receptor beta chains reported below all come from one sample, sequenced in a study of cytomegalovirus exposure and HLA in healthy donors. A multiplex PCR was run with 60 Vbeta primers and 13 Jbeta primers. Sequenced by immunoSEQ multiplex PCR; TCRdb stores in-frame clones only, minus some. The sample has 130,000 or so clones, about 64% seen once. The source material was PBMCs. Source of these receptors: a woman aged 40 to 55 in good health and CMV-seronegative.

This chain connects TRBV18 to TRBJ2-1, with 8 bases aligning to TRBD1. Germline trimming cut 6 bases from V and 4 bases from J; bases unmatched to any gene: 11. The length of the CDR3 is 16 residues. CDR1 and CDR2 from the germline V gene are KGHSH and LQKENI. The CDR3 coding sequence is TGTGCCAGCTCCAGCAAACAGGGGGTGAGTTACAATGAGCAGTTCTTC. It translates to CASSSKQGVSYNEQFF.

This clone has more than one count but fewer than ten. The chain links TRBV6-1 to TRBJ2-7, with 7 bases matching TRBD1. This CDR3 has 16 amino acids. The germline V gene encodes CDR1 MNHNS and CDR2 SASEGT. Trimming cost V 4 bases and J 6 bases; bases outside gene matches: 15. Written as DNA, the CDR3 is TGTGCCAGCAGTGGGGGGCGGACAGGCGAGAAAGGCGAGCAGTACTTC. Translated: CASSGGRTGEKGEQYF.

V and J are TRBV7-6 and TRBJ2-7; D not certain. V shed 4 bases and J shed 4 bases, with 14 bases lying between them. Per germline, CDR1 SGHVS and CDR2 FNYEAQ. There are 14 residues in the CDR3. The CDR3 bases are TGTGCCAGCAGCTCATCCCCCGCGGTTTACGAGCAGTACTTC. Protein: CASSSSPAVYEQYF.

The table lists this clone with a few counts. The CDR3 reads CASGGRTTRAFF. Here the CDR3 DNA reads TGTGCCAGCGGTGGGAGAACCACGAGGGCTTTCTTT. V gene TRBV27 combines with J gene TRBJ1-1, with D hard to call. The CDR3 contains 12 residues. V gave up 8 bases and J gave up 11 bases, with 18 bases separating them. Germline CDR1 and CDR2: MNHEY and SMNVEV (reference sequence).

This clone appeared a few times. The chain has TRBV28 and TRBJ2-4; TRBD2 might be the D (5 bases). Deletions cut 3 bases from V and 0 bases from J, with 9 bases between. Per germline, CDR1 MDHEN and CDR2 SYDVKM. CDR3 length: 15 residues. The CDR3, as DNA: TGTGCCAGCAGTTTTGGAGGATCAGCCAAAAACATTCAGTACTTC. Translated: CASSFGGSAKNIQYF.

The rearrangement links TRBV5-6 to TRBJ2-1; the match to TRBD2 covers 14 bases. There are 18 residues in the CDR3. V was pared by 2 bases and J by 4 bases, with 8 bases of the junction left unmatched. Looked up from germline, CDR1 is SGHDT and CDR2 is YYEEEE. The DNA of the CDR3 is TGTGCCAGCAGCTTTAGACTAGCGGGGGGGTCGAGGTACAATGAGCAGTTCTTC. Translated: CASSFRLAGGSRYNEQFF.

Only a few counts were recorded for this clone. In nucleotides, the CDR3 is TGCGCCAGCAGCTTTTCCCTCAATCAGCCCCAGCATTTT. Its translation is CASSFSLNQPQHF. The gene calls are TRBV5-1 and TRBJ1-5; D call uncertain. Trimming shortened V by 2 bases and J by 3 bases, and 6 bases separated the two germline ends. Germline V gives CDR1 SGHRS, CDR2 YFSETQ. This CDR3 is 13 amino acids long.